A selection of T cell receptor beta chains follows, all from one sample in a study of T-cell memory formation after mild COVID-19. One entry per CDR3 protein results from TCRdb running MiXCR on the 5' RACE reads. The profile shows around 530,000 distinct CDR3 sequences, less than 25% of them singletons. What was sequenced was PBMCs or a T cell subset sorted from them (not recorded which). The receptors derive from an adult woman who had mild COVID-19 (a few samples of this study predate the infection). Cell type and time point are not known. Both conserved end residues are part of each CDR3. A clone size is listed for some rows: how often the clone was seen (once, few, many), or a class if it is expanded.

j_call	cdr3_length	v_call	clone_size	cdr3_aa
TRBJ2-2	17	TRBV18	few	CASSPPRRVGFTGELFF
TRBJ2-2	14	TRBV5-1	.	CASSVDGNTGELFF
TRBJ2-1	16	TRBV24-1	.	CATSDGLAGLGNEQFF
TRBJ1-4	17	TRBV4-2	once	CASSPGRLAETNEKLFF
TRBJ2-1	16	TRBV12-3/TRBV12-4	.	CASSLESWSRYNEQFF
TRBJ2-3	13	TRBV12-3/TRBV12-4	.	CASSLGVEDTQYF
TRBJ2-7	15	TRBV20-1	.	CSARDPLGVSAEQYF
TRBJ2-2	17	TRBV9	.	CASSSRRLAAITGELFF
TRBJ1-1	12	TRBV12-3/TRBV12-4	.	CASSLEGRQVTF
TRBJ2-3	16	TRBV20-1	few	CSAPGLAGGPTDTQYF
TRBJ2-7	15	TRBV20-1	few	CSARSRERGLYEQYF
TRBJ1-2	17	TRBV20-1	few	CSAREWTGNHRNYGYTF
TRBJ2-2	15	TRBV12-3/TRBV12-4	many	CASSLGTGGTGELFF
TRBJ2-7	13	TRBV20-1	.	CSARGLALHRQYF
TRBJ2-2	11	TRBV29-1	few	CSVQGTGELFF
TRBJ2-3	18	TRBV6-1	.	CASSDGSSGTLYTDTQYF
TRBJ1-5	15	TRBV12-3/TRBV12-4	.	CASTGTGASNQPQHF
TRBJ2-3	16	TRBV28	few	CASSRTSGGAADTQYF
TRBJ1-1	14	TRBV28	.	CASSPIGGGGEAFF
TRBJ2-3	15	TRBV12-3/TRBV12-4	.	CASSFSSARTDTQYF
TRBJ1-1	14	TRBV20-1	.	CSARSGRGVTEAFF
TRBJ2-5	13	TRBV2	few	CASSLTGKETQYF
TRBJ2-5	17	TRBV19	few	CASSLFSGRAVQETQYF
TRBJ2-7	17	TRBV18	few	CASSPEGTVGVSYEQYF
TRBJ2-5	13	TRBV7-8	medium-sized	CASSFGIQETQYF
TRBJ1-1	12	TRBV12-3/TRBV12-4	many	CASSQQGTEAFF
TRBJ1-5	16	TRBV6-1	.	CASSEAGPGLNQPQHF
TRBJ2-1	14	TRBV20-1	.	CSASRGAYDNEQFF
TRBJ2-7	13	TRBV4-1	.	CASSTRSGYEQYF
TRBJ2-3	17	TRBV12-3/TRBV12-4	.	CASSSVGRGYLADTQYF
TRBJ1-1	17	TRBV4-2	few	CASSPPGGGSMNTEAFF
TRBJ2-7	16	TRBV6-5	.	CASSYSGVMGFYEQYF
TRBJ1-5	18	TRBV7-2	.	CASSPYRPGRGTLLPQHF
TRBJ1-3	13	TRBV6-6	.	CASGTGFGNTIYF
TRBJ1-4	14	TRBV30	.	CAWLYQGAREKLFF
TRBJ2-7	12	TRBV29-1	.	CSALGGNSVQYF
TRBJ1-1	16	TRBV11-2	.	CASSHQTGASNTEAFF
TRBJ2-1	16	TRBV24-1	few	CATSDPGTSGLDEQFF
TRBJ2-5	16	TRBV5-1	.	CASSLVARTSKETQYF
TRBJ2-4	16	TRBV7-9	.	CASSLARAVAKNIQYF
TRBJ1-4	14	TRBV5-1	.	CASSLGDRIEKLFF
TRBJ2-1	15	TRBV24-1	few	CATSDPQRRRGEQFF
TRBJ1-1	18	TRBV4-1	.	CASSQATRGPTGRTEAFF
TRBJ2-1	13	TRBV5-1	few	CASSQDQYNEQFF
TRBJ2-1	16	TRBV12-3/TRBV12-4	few	CASSFSPPSGGLEQFF
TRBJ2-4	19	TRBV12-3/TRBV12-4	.	CASSSTRGVGLRAKNIQYF